Each of the 20 T cell receptor beta chains below was sequenced from the same sample in a study of cytomegalovirus exposure and HLA in healthy donors. Both 60 Vbeta primers and 13 Jbeta primers went into the PCR. Libraries were prepared by immunoSEQ multiplex PCR; TCRdb keeps only in-frame clonotypes and omits some of them. Among roughly 190,000 clones, more than 80% were seen once, and the ten largest hold over 2.5%. What was sequenced was PBMCs. These receptors were obtained from a woman in her forties or fifties in good health and CMV-seropositive.

The chain combines TRBV5-1 with TRBJ1-4; D might be TRBD1 (6 bases). V was shortened by 5 bases and J by 8 bases, with 13 bases between the two germline ends. CDR3 length equals 13 residues. Germline CDR1 is SGHRS and CDR2 is YFSETQ. The CDR3 coding sequence is TGCGCCAGCAGTCCGGACAGTTGGGAAAAACTGTTTTTT. As protein: CASSPDSWEKLFF.

A single count supports this clone. This sequence joins TRBV29-1 and TRBJ2-1, with D possibly matching TRBD2 (5 bases). The CDR3 has 13 amino acids. CDR1 and CDR2 from the germline V gene are SQVTM and ANQGSEA. The CDR3 loop reads CNQRVIGYNEQFF. CDR3 coding DNA: TGCAACCAGAGGGTTATTGGCTACAATGAGCAGTTCTTC.

V and J are TRBV6-1 and TRBJ2-7; D call uncertain. CDR1 MNHNS and CDR2 SASEGT come from the germline V gene. CDR3 length equals 12 residues. The V and J ends lost 3 bases and 0 bases respectively, with 3 bases between them. The CDR3 DNA sequence: TGTGCCAGCAGTGACAGCTCCTACGAGCAGTACTTC. Translated: CASSDSSYEQYF.

This clone was seen only once. The rearrangement links TRBV7-2 to TRBJ2-1; no clear D. CDR3 length: 15 amino acids. Germline V lookup: CDR1 SGHTA, CDR2 FQGNSA. Trimming pared 3 bases from V and 6 bases from J, leaving 15 bases between. Here the CDR3 reads CASSFSPSFSNEQFF. The CDR3 region has the DNA TGTGCCAGCAGCTTTTCCCCCTCCTTCAGCAATGAGCAGTTCTTC. Based on the CDR3 plus reference TRBV7-2 and TRBJ2-1, the full variable domain is GAGVSQSPSNKVTEKGKDVELRCDPISGHTALYWYRQSLGQGLEFLIYFQGNSAPDKSGLPSDRFSAERTGGSVSTLTIQRTQQEDSAVYLCASSFSPSFSNEQFFGPGTRLTVL.

Here the CDR3 DNA reads TGTGCCACCAGCAGAGGGGCGGGGGCGAGCACAGATACGCAGTATTTT. Its translation: CATSRGAGASTDTQYF. The chain carries TRBV15 and TRBJ2-3, with D possibly TRBD2 on 7 matching bases. From germline, CDR1 is LNHNV and CDR2 YYDKDF (reference sequence). V was shortened by 1 base and J by 0 bases, with 11 bases between the two germline ends. The CDR3 totals 16 residues. Looking up the rest from reference TRBV15 and TRBJ2-3 gives the full variable domain: DAMVIQNPRYQVTQFGKPVTLSCSQTLNHNVMYWYQQKSSQAPKLLFHYYDKDFNNEADTPDNFQSRRPNTSFCFLDIRSPGLGDTAMYLCATSRGAGASTDTQYFGPGTRLTVL.

The gene calls are TRBV6-6 and TRBJ2-1; 12 bases match TRBD2. Germline V gene data show CDR1 as MNHNY and CDR2 as SVGAGI (reference sequence). Trimming at V came to 2 bases and at J to 5 bases, leaving 1 base not matched to a gene. The CDR3 length is 15 residues. CDR3 in DNA: TGTGCCAGCAGTTACGGACTAGCGGGGAACAATGAGCAGTTCTTC. Encoded protein: CASSYGLAGNNEQFF.

Details on this clone: An end of the junction differs from the germline gene, which may be a read error. CDR3 sequence (DNA): TGTGCCAGCAGTTCCCTCGGGGGGGGTGGGTCCTTC. This codes for CASSSLGGGGSF. This sequence joins TRBV28 and TRBJ1-2; D perhaps matches TRBD1 (5 bases). The CDR3 length is 12 residues. Germline CDR1 reads MDHEN; CDR2 reads SYDVKM.

The V call is TRBV15, the J call TRBJ2-1; 10 bases match TRBD1. This CDR3 is built from 19 residues. V was clipped by 1 base and J by 5 bases; unmatched bases: 14. The germline V gene has CDR1 LNHNV and CDR2 YYDKDF (reference sequence). The CDR3 bases are TGTGCCACCAGCAGAGGGGACAGGGGCGGTGGAGGAACCGACAATGAGCAGTTCTTC. Translation gives CATSRGDRGGGGTDNEQFF. The full variable domain, completed using reference TRBV15 and TRBJ2-1, is DAMVIQNPRYQVTQFGKPVTLSCSQTLNHNVMYWYQQKSSQAPKLLFHYYDKDFNNEADTPDNFQSRRPNTSFCFLDIRSPGLGDTAMYLCATSRGDRGGGGTDNEQFFGPGTRLTVL.

V is TRBV18 and J is TRBJ2-7; possibly TRBD1 for D (6 bases). V was cut by 8 bases and J by 4 bases, with 15 bases left in between. CDR1 KGHSH and CDR2 LQKENI come from the germline V gene. The CDR3 is 13 amino acids. The CDR3 sequence is CASRPGQSYEQYF. In DNA form, the CDR3 reads TGTGCCAGCCGCCCAGGACAGTCGTACGAGCAGTACTTC.

Only one count was recorded for this clone. This chain links TRBV5-8 with TRBJ1-5, with 7 bases that match TRBD1. J gave up 3 bases and V 4 bases, and 4 bases lay outside the gene matches. Germline V gives CDR1 SGHTS, CDR2 YDEGEE. This CDR3 region has 14 residues. The CDR3 loop reads CASSPGQLNQPQHF. CDR3 DNA: TGTGCCAGCAGCCCGGGACAGCTCAATCAGCCCCAGCATTTT.

The chain combines TRBV19 with TRBJ1-6, with no clear D. In germline, CDR1 is LNHDA, CDR2 SQIVND (reference sequence). Trimming pared 3 bases from V and 3 bases from J, leaving 18 bases between. The CDR3 covers 18 residues. The CDR3 coding sequence is TGTGCCAGTAGTATTTGGCAGTCACCTCCTCTCTATAATTCACCCCTCCACTTT. It translates to CASSIWQSPPLYNSPLHF.

CDR3 residues: CASSRGISYEQYF. In DNA form, the CDR3 reads TGTGCCAGCAGCCGGGGTATCTCCTACGAGCAGTACTTC. The chain employs TRBV6-5 and TRBJ2-7; TRBD2 might be the D (5 bases). The CDR3 contains 13 residues. Between the trimmed V and J ends, which lost 6 bases and 0 bases, there was a span of 9 bases. CDR1 is MNHEY and CDR2 is SVGAGI in the germline V gene.

The J gene is TRBJ2-3, the V gene TRBV14; D is possibly TRBD1 (5 bases). CDR1 SGHDN and CDR2 FVKESK come from the germline V gene. Trimming pared 0 bases from V and 2 bases from J, leaving 12 bases between. The CDR3 runs 16 residues. CDR3 DNA sequence: TGTGCCAGCAGCCAAGAGGGGCAGACCACCACAGATACGCAGTATTTT. Encoded protein: CASSQEGQTTTDTQYF. Complete variable domain (other parts from reference TRBV14 and TRBJ2-3): EAGVTQFPSHSVIEKGQTVTLRCDPISGHDNLYWYRRVMGKEIKFLLHFVKESKQDESGMPNNRFLAERTGGTYSTLKVQPAELEDSGVYFCASSQEGQTTTDTQYFGPGTRLTVL.

The V call is TRBV2, the J call TRBJ2-7; D perhaps matches TRBD1 (5 bases). The V end lost 7 bases, the J end lost 2 bases, and 9 bases lay between the germline ends. The CDR3 has 12 residues. Germline assignment: CDR1 SNHLY and CDR2 FYNNEI. CDR3 DNA sequence: TGTGCCAGCAAGGACACGGCCTACGAGCAGTACTTC. Protein product: CASKDTAYEQYF.

The chain carries TRBV28 and TRBJ1-3; D gene unclear. CDR3 length: 12 residues. Between the trimmed V and J ends, which lost 3 bases and 2 bases, there was a span of 2 bases. Germline loops: CDR1 MDHEN, CDR2 SYDVKM. CDR3 sequence: CASSFTGNTIYF. DNA for the CDR3: TGTGCCAGCAGTTTTACTGGAAACACCATATATTTT.

Only one count was recorded for this clone. This same CDR3 is encoded by further DNA sequences in the sample. The CDR3 DNA is TGCGCCAGCAGCTTGGGGGGGGGTAGATACAATGAGCAGTTCTTC. Translation: CASSLGGGRYNEQFF. The chain employs TRBV5-1 and TRBJ2-1; 7 positions agree with TRBD2. V gave up 0 bases and J gave up 4 bases; unmatched junction bases: 4. The CDR3 extends over 15 amino acids. Germline V CDR1 and CDR2: SGHRS, YFSETQ.

The rearrangement joins TRBV6-5 to TRBJ1-2, with a tentative D call TRBD1 (6 bases). Germline CDR1 MNHEY, CDR2 SVGAGI. The CDR3 sequence is 15 residues long. Between the trimmed V and J ends, which lost 6 bases and 2 bases, there was a span of 16 bases. The CDR3 is CASSYRDSGNYGYTF. CDR3 DNA sequence: TGTGCCAGCAGCTACAGGGACTCGGGCAACTATGGCTACACCTTC.

In its sample, this clone was seen a few times. This sequence joins TRBV11-2 and TRBJ1-2; D might be TRBD1 (6 bases). V lost 5 bases and J 1 base, leaving 8 bases between the germline ends. This CDR3 region has 13 residues. Germline V CDR1 and CDR2: SGHAT, FQNNGV. The CDR3 spells CASSPDSNYGYTF. CDR3 nucleotide sequence: TGTGCCAGCAGCCCGGACAGTAACTATGGCTACACCTTC.

CDR3 sequence: CASSTLDRGNGYTF. CDR3 in DNA: TGTGCCAGTAGTACTTTGGACAGGGGGAATGGCTACACCTTC. This chain links TRBV19 with TRBJ1-2; 10 bases fit TRBD1. Germline V CDR1 and CDR2: LNHDA, SQIVND (reference sequence). The trim removed 4 bases at V and 6 bases at J, leaving 5 bases unmatched. The CDR3 runs 14 residues. Variable domain in full (rest from reference TRBV19 and TRBJ1-2): DGGITQSPKYLFRKEGQNVTLSCEQNLNHDAMYWYRQDPGQGLRLIYYSQIVNDFQKGDIAEGYSVSREKKESFPLTVTSAQKNPTAFYLCASSTLDRGNGYTFGSGTRLTVV.

The V and J genes are TRBV2 and TRBJ1-2, with D uncertain. The length of the CDR3 is 13 residues. V was cut by 3 bases and J by 3 bases, with 8 bases left in between. Germline V gene data show CDR1 as SNHLY and CDR2 as FYNNEI. CDR3 sequence (DNA): TGTGCCAGCAGTGATTCCCAGTACTATGGCTACACCTTC. This sequence encodes CASSDSQYYGYTF.